This T cell receptor (beta chain) was sequenced in a study of T cell responses to AZD1222 COVID-19 vaccine. Germline assignment: CDR1 SGHVS and CDR2 FQNEAQ. The CDR3 spans 12 residues. Trimming removed 0 bases at V and 5 bases at J, with 4 bases between. Libraries were prepared by immunoSEQ multiplex PCR; TCRdb keeps only in-frame clonotypes and omits some of them. Of some 90,000 clones in the sample, approximately 91% were seen once. The sample here was peripheral blood, taken on day 0 of AZD1222 vaccination. The source is an adult in good health. The chain combines TRBV7-8 with TRBJ1-1; D gene uncertain. CDR3 region: CASSLAGTEAFF. As DNA, the CDR3 is TGTGCCAGCAGCTTAGCGGGAACTGAAGCTTTCTTT. The full variable domain, completed using reference TRBV7-8 and TRBJ1-1, is GAGVSQSPRYKVAKRGQDVALRCDPISGHVSLFWYQQALGQGPEFLTYFQNEAQLDKSGLPSDRFFAERPEGSVSTLKIQRTQQEDSAVYLCASSLAGTEAFFGQGTRLTVV.